Given below is one T cell receptor beta chain in context. Its antigen is undetermined. These data come from a study of T cell responses to AZD1222 COVID-19 vaccine. Overall study results and limits: Samples come after the peak T cell response, not at day 14. Reportedly, nearly half of unique spike TCRs recognized epitopes outside B.1.351/B.1.1.7 mutations. White British ancestry dominated among donors, who included more females, and clonal diversity was possibly underestimated.

Sequenced by immunoSEQ multiplex PCR; TCRdb stores in-frame clones only, minus some. The top ten hold roughly 3.9% of the sample, which has about 140,000 clones, around 90% seen once. The germline V gene encodes CDR1 SGHNT and CDR2 YYREEE (reference sequence). Trimming shortened V by 1 base and J by 6 bases, and 16 bases separated the two germline ends. The CDR3 contains 15 residues. Investigators merged groups given second doses at roughly 4 or roughly 12 weeks. The chain combines TRBV5-4 with TRBJ1-2; D call uncertain. Sequencing was performed on peripheral blood, taken 28 days after the second AZD1222 dose. The receptor's source is an adult who received the AZD1222 COVID-19 vaccine. This chain's CDR3 is CASSLPVVGQHGYTF. The DNA of the CDR3 is TGTGCCAGCAGCTTGCCGGTTGTCGGGCAGCATGGCTACACCTTC.